This paragraph reports one TCR beta chain. The data stem from a study of graft-versus-host responses after intestinal transplantation. Across the whole study: All recipients were transplanted with multivisceral, liver-intestinal, or isolated intestinal grafts.

The protocol was immunoSEQ multiplex PCR, while the TCRdb copy is restricted to in-frame clones and leaves out a portion. The sample has nearly 25,000 clones; about 39% are singletons. CDR3 length: 16 residues. Germline lookup yields CDR1 SGHAT and CDR2 FQNNGV. Germline trimming cut 1 base from V and 3 bases from J; bases unmatched to any gene: 2. The TCR originated in a human patient who received an intestinal transplant. The specimen comprised alloreactive CD4+ T cells from a mixed lymphocyte reaction culture, sampled before intestinal transplant. Sample subset: CFSE-low proliferating T cells sorted from roughly 6-day pre-transplant mixed lymphocyte reaction (GvH or HvG direction). The chain carries TRBV11-2 and TRBJ2-3; 12 nucleotides align to TRBD2. Here the CDR3 DNA reads TGTGCCAGCAGCTTAGCCCTAGCGGGGGGGACAGATACGCAGTATTTT. This translates into CASSLALAGGTDTQYF.